A single sample is the source of the 28 T cell receptor beta chains below, sequenced in a study of T cell responses to AZD1222 COVID-19 vaccine. TCRdb keeps only in-frame clones here, not all; method: immunoSEQ multiplex PCR. The data contain roughly 80,000 clones, 75% to 90% of them seen just once; the ten biggest clones take up over 5.5%. The specimen was peripheral blood, collected on day 0 of AZD1222 vaccination. The source of these receptors is an adult in good health.

V usage is TRBV11-2 and J usage is TRBJ1-1; no clear D gene. CDR1 and CDR2 (germline): SGHAT, FQNNGV. V lost 7 bases and J lost 7, with 16 bases in between. The CDR3 consists of 13 residues. Here the CDR3 reads CASNPNLRYEAFF. The CDR3 coding sequence is TGTGCCAGCAACCCAAACCTCAGGTATGAAGCTTTCTTT.

As to this clone: An end of the junction does not agree with germline; a read error may underlie this. This chain connects TRBV6-1 to TRBJ1-1; D not certain. CDR1 and CDR2 from the germline V gene are MNHNS and SASEGT. This CDR3 is 13 amino acids long. In DNA form, the CDR3 reads TGTGCCAGCAGAGAAGGGCCAAACACTGAAGCTTTCTTT. It codes for CASREGPNTEAFF.

The V gene is TRBV6-5, the J gene TRBJ1-1; D call uncertain. V was pared by 0 bases and J by 6 bases, with 8 bases between. CDR1 is MNHEY and CDR2 is SVGAGI in the germline V gene. This CDR3 region has 13 residues. This chain's CDR3 is CASSYSSASEAFF. CDR3 coding DNA: TGTGCCAGCAGTTACTCCTCGGCGTCTGAAGCTTTCTTT.

The chain has TRBV6-5 and TRBJ1-2; TRBD1 matches at 7 bases. Germline V gene lookup returns CDR1 MNHEY and CDR2 SVGAGI. V was clipped by 6 bases and J by 5 bases; unmatched bases: 9. This CDR3 region has 14 residues. This CDR3 is CASRPSGGDYGYTF. CDR3 coding DNA: TGTGCCAGCAGGCCCTCAGGGGGTGATTATGGCTACACCTTC.

This clone was counted once. This sequence joins TRBV7-9 and TRBJ2-3; tentative D call: TRBD2 (7 bases). The ends were cut back, 6 bases at V and 4 bases at J, with 17 bases in the middle. This CDR3 contains 15 residues. Germline V gene data show CDR1 as SEHNR and CDR2 as FQNEAQ (reference sequence). The CDR3 spells CASRRGASGSDTQYF. CDR3 nucleotide sequence: TGTGCCAGCAGACGGGGGGCTAGCGGCTCAGATACGCAGTATTTT. Full variable domain (rest looked up from reference TRBV7-9 and TRBJ2-3): DTGVSQNPRHKITKRGQNVTFRCDPISEHNRLYWYRQTLGQGPEFLTYFQNEAQLEKSRLLSDRFSAERPKGSFSTLEIQRTEQGDSAMYLCASRRGASGSDTQYFGPGTRLTVL.

This sequence joins TRBV5-8 and TRBJ2-7; 8 bases match TRBD1. J was trimmed by 4 bases and V by 0 bases; bases with no gene match: 6. This CDR3 region has 15 residues. CDR1 and CDR2 from the germline V gene are SGHTS and YDEGEE. DNA for the CDR3: TGTGCCAGCAGCTTGGCGTTCCAGGGGGCTTACGAGCAGTACTTC. Translating it yields CASSLAFQGAYEQYF.

The chain uses TRBV5-1 and TRBJ1-3; TRBD1 aligns across 7 bases. Germline V lookup: CDR1 SGHRS, CDR2 YFSETQ. The CDR3 consists of 16 residues. With 3 bases clipped from V and 0 bases from J, the junction kept 6 bases outside the gene matches. The CDR3, as DNA: TGCGCCAGCAGCTCCAGGGGACAGACCTCTGGAAACACCATATATTTT. Its translation is CASSSRGQTSGNTIYF.

The chain uses TRBV6-5 and TRBJ2-3; TRBD1 matches 9 bases. The CDR3 runs to 15 residues. The J segment lost 5 bases and the V segment lost 7 bases, leaving 10 bases of the junction unmatched. Germline V gene lookup returns CDR1 MNHEY and CDR2 SVGAGI. CDR3 in amino acids: CASKPLDRGLDTQYF. CDR3 bases: TGTGCCAGCAAGCCCTTGGACAGGGGTTTAGATACGCAGTATTTT.

In DNA, the CDR3 is TGTGCCAGTAGTATCGCAGGGGTGGCTTCACCCCTCCACTTT. It codes for CASSIAGVASPLHF. The chain joins TRBV19 to TRBJ1-6; D possibly corresponds to TRBD1 (6 bases). CDR1 and CDR2 (germline): LNHDA, SQIVND (reference sequence). V lost 3 bases to trimming and J lost 9 bases, with 12 bases between them. The CDR3 spans 14 residues.

This chain uses TRBV6-4 with TRBJ2-3; D perhaps matches TRBD1 (5 bases). Looked up from germline, CDR1 is MRHNA and CDR2 is SNTAGT. V was cut by 3 bases and J by 1 base, with 14 bases left in between. This CDR3 is 16 amino acids long. Here the CDR3 DNA reads TGTGCCAGCAGTGAGGATGTGCAAGGGGGCACAGATACGCAGTATTTT. It codes for CASSEDVQGGTDTQYF.

In this sample, this clone turned up a few times. V gene TRBV7-9 combines with J gene TRBJ1-1, with a tentative D call TRBD1 (6 bases). The length of the CDR3 is 11 residues. Germline values: CDR1 SEHNR, CDR2 FQNEAQ (reference sequence). V was clipped by 10 bases and J by 7 bases, with 13 bases between them. CDR3 bases: TGTGCCACCCTAGGGGGTCTTGAAGCTTTCTTT. It codes for CATLGGLEAFF.

This clone was seen once. The rearrangement joins TRBV7-2 to TRBJ1-2; TRBD1 is a possible D gene (5 bases). The CDR3 runs 14 residues. Trimming stripped 4 bases from V and 6 bases from J, with 15 bases between. Per the germline V gene, CDR1 is SGHTA and CDR2 is FQGNSA. The CDR3: CASSSQGGSDGYTF. As DNA, the CDR3 is TGTGCCAGCAGCTCCCAGGGTGGGAGCGATGGCTACACCTTC. The entire variable domain, with the rest obtained from reference TRBV7-2 and TRBJ1-2, is as follows: GAGVSQSPSNKVTEKGKDVELRCDPISGHTALYWYRQSLGQGLEFLIYFQGNSAPDKSGLPSDRFSAERTGGSVSTLTIQRTQQEDSAVYLCASSSQGGSDGYTFGSGTRLTVV.

The gene calls are TRBV5-1 and TRBJ2-3; D is unclear. This CDR3 comprises 13 residues. Trimming pared 2 bases from V and 3 bases from J, leaving 7 bases between. CDR1 is SGHRS, CDR2 YFSETQ, per germline. The CDR3 protein is CASSLQQTDTQYF. The DNA for the CDR3 is TGCGCCAGCAGCTTACAGCAAACAGATACGCAGTATTTT.

The table lists this clone with a few counts. This sequence joins TRBV5-8 and TRBJ1-6; 8 positions agree with TRBD1. The V and J ends lost 0 bases and 13 bases, in that order; junction bases with no gene match: 6. Germline V lookup: CDR1 SGHTS, CDR2 YDEGEE. This CDR3 has 14 residues. CDR3 sequence reads: CASSLGTGWSPLHF. The CDR3 bases are TGTGCCAGCAGCTTGGGGACAGGGTGGTCGCCCCTCCACTTT.

The chain joins TRBV20-1 to TRBJ1-1, with D unresolved. Germline V gene data show CDR1 as DFQATT and CDR2 as SNEGSKA (reference sequence). Trimming took off 3 bases at V and 1 base at J, with 3 bases between the two ends. The CDR3 is made up of 11 amino acids. The CDR3 protein is CSARGNTEAFF. CDR3 nucleotides: TGCAGTGCTAGGGGGAACACTGAAGCTTTCTTT.

The genes are TRBV5-1 and TRBJ2-7; 14 nucleotides agree with TRBD2. Germline lookup yields CDR1 SGHRS and CDR2 YFSETQ. V gave up 3 bases and J gave up 11 bases; unmatched junction bases: 13. The CDR3 loop spans 16 amino acids. CDR3 DNA: TGCGCCAGCAGCTCCGAGACTAGCGGGGGGGCGCTTCACAAGTACTTC. As protein: CASSSETSGGALHKYF.

The chain is built from TRBV6-2 or TRBV6-3 and TRBJ2-7; the D gene could be TRBD1 or TRBD2 (5 bases each). CDR3 size: 13 residues. Trimming removed 5 bases at V and 2 bases at J, with 10 bases between. Germline V gives CDR1 MNHEY, CDR2 SVGEGT. The CDR3 DNA follows: TGTGCCAGCAGTACCGGGGCTCCCTACGAGCAGTACTTC. As protein: CASSTGAPYEQYF.

The chain combines TRBV7-2 with TRBJ2-5; TRBD2 matches at 10 bases. V shed 5 bases, J shed 5 bases, and the junction held 8 bases outside the gene matches. Germline V gene sequence: CDR1 SGHTA, CDR2 FQGNSA. This CDR3 region has 15 residues. The CDR3, as DNA: TGTGCCAGCAGCCCTCAGCGGGGGGGTTTTGAGACCCAGTACTTC. Protein product: CASSPQRGGFETQYF.

This clone was seen a single time. The rearrangement joins TRBV5-5 to TRBJ1-2; 7 nucleotides align to TRBD1. CDR1 is SGHKS and CDR2 is YYEKEE in the germline V gene (reference sequence). The length of the CDR3 is 12 residues. The J segment lost 8 bases and the V segment lost 4 bases, leaving 5 bases of the junction unmatched. The CDR3 coding sequence is TGTGCCAGCAGCCCCGGGACAGTAGGCTACACCTTC. As protein: CASSPGTVGYTF.

The CDR3 region has the DNA TGTGCCAGTAGTAGGGCGAACACTGAAGCTTTCTTT. Protein sequence: CASSRANTEAFF. The V and J genes are TRBV19 and TRBJ1-1; no definite D call. The CDR3 totals 12 residues. From germline, CDR1 is LNHDA and CDR2 SQIVND (reference sequence). V was clipped by 4 bases and J by 1 base, with 4 bases between them.

The genes are TRBV7-3 and TRBJ1-1; tentatively, D is TRBD1 (6 bases). Germline assignment: CDR1 SGHTA and CDR2 FQGTGA. The CDR3 consists of 13 residues. Trimming took 6 bases from V and 5 from J, leaving 13 bases between them. The CDR3 protein is CASRHYRETEAFF. CDR3 DNA sequence: TGTGCCAGCAGGCACTACAGGGAGACTGAAGCTTTCTTT. Variable domain in full (rest from reference TRBV7-3 and TRBJ1-1): GAGVSQTPSNKVTEKGKYVELRCDPISGHTALYWYRQSLGQGPEFLIYFQGTGAADDSGLPNDRFFAVRPEGSVSTLKIQRTERGDSAVYLCASRHYRETEAFFGQGTRLTVV.

The CDR3 nucleotides read TGTGCCAGCAGTGAATTGAAGGGTGTCGCTAACTATGGCTACACCTTC. It is translated as CASSELKGVANYGYTF. The chain is built from TRBV6-1 and TRBJ1-2; D is uncertain. The CDR3 contains 16 residues. Germline values: CDR1 MNHNS, CDR2 SASEGT. The V end lost 2 bases, the J end lost 0 bases, and 13 bases lay between the germline ends.

The chain employs TRBV28 and TRBJ1-4, with D hard to call. V was cut by 4 bases and J by 3 bases, with 15 bases left in between. The CDR3 contains 16 residues. Germline V gene sequence: CDR1 MDHEN, CDR2 SYDVKM. The CDR3 here is CASSSTGRSSNEKLFF. The CDR3 DNA reads as TGTGCCAGCAGTTCGACGGGGAGGAGTTCTAATGAAAAACTGTTTTTT.

V gene TRBV4-3 combines with J gene TRBJ2-7, with D perhaps matching TRBD1 (5 bases). V shed 0 bases and J shed 4 bases, with 16 bases lying between them. CDR3 length equals 16 residues. In germline, CDR1 is LGHNA, CDR2 YSLEER. CDR3 sequence (DNA): TGCGCCAGCAGCCAAGAGGTAGGGGCCCCAATTTACGAGCAGTACTTC. Its protein product is CASSQEVGAPIYEQYF.

This sequence joins TRBV2 and TRBJ1-3, with 8 positions matching TRBD1. The V gene end was trimmed by 8 bases and the J gene end by 0 bases; junction bases not matched to a gene: 6. This CDR3 is built from 15 residues. The germline V gene has CDR1 SNHLY and CDR2 FYNNEI. The CDR3 coding sequence is TGTGCCAGCTCCAAGGGACAGGTCTCTGGAAACACCATATATTTT. This encodes CASSKGQVSGNTIYF.

The chain employs TRBV28 and TRBJ1-2; 7 bases are shared with TRBD1. The V gene end was trimmed by 6 bases and the J gene end by 4 bases; junction bases not matched to a gene: 8. Germline loops: CDR1 MDHEN, CDR2 SYDVKM. The CDR3 loop spans 14 amino acids. CDR3 region: CASRAGQVTYGYTF. CDR3 coding DNA: TGTGCCAGCAGGGCAGGACAGGTAACCTATGGCTACACCTTC.

The chain links TRBV7-9 to TRBJ2-7; TRBD2 agrees at 10 bases. The trim removed 5 bases at V and 6 bases at J, leaving 7 bases unmatched. The CDR3 is made up of 14 amino acids. The germline V gene has CDR1 SEHNR and CDR2 FQNEAQ (reference sequence). CDR3 sequence reads: CASSPSGGVIEQYF. DNA of the CDR3: TGTGCCAGCAGCCCCAGCGGGGGGGTAATCGAGCAGTACTTC.

CDR3 loop: CSDFRTGGVLYGYTF. DNA of the CDR3: TGCAGCGATTTCCGGACAGGTGGGGTCCTCTATGGCTACACCTTC. This chain joins TRBV29-1 and TRBJ1-2, with 7 bases lining up with TRBD1. The CDR3 runs to 15 residues. Germline assignment: CDR1 SQVTM and CDR2 ANQGSEA. V dropped 7 bases and J dropped 4; count of bases not matched to a gene: 15.